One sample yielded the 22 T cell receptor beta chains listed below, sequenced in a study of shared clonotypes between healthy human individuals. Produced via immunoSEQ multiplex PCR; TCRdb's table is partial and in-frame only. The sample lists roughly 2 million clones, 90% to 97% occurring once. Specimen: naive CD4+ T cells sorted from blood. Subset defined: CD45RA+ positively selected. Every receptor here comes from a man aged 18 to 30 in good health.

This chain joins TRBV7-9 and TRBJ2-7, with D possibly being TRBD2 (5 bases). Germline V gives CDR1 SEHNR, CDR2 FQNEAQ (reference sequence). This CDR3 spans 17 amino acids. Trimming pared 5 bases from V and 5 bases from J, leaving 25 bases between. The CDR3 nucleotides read TGTGCCAGCAGCCCATTTGACTGGCTAGCTAATTCCCACGAGCAGTACTTC. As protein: CASSPFDWLANSHEQYF. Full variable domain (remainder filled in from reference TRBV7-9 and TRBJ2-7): DTGVSQNPRHKITKRGQNVTFRCDPISEHNRLYWYRQTLGQGPEFLTYFQNEAQLEKSRLLSDRFSAERPKGSFSTLEIQRTEQGDSAMYLCASSPFDWLANSHEQYFGPGTRLTVT.

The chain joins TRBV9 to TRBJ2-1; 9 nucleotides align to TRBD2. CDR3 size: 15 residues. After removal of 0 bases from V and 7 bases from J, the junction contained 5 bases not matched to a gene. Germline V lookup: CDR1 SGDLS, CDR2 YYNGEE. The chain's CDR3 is CASSVDRLAANEQFF. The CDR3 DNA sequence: TGTGCCAGCAGCGTAGATCGACTAGCGGCAAATGAGCAGTTCTTC. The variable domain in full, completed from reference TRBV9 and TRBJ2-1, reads DSGVTQTPKHLITATGQRVTLRCSPRSGDLSVYWYQQSLDQGLQFLIQYYNGEERAKGNILERFSAQQFPDLHSELNLSSLELGDSALYFCASSVDRLAANEQFFGPGTRLTVL.

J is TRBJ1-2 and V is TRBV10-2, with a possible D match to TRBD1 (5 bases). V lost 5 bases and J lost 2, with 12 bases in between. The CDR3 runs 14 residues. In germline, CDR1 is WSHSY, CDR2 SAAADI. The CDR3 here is CASSPWGENYGYTF. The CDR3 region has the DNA TGCGCCAGCAGTCCGTGGGGGGAGAACTATGGCTACACCTTC.

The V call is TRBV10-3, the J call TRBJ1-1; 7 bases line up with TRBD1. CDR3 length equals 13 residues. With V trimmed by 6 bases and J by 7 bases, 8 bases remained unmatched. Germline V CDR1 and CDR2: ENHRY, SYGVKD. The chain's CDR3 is CAISPGQGVEAFF. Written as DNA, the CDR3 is TGTGCCATCAGCCCCGGCCAGGGGGTTGAAGCTTTCTTT.

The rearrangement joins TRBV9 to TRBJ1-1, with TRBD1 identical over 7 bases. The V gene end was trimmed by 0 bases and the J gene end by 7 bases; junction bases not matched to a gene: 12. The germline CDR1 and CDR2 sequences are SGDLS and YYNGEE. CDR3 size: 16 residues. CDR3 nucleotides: TGTGCCAGCAGCGTAGGAGGGGGGGAAGACAGGGTTGAAGCTTTCTTT. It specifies CASSVGGGEDRVEAFF.

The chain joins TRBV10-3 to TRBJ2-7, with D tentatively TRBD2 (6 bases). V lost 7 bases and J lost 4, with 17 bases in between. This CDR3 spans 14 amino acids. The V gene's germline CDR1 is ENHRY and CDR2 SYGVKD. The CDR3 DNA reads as TGTGCCATCACTCAGGACTATTTCCCGTACGAGCAGTACTTC. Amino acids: CAITQDYFPYEQYF.

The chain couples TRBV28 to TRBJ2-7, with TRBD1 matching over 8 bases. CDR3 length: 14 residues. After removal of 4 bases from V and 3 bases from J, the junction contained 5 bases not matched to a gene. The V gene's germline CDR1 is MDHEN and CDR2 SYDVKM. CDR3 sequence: CASSSRTGNYEQYF. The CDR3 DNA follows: TGTGCCAGCAGTTCACGGACAGGGAACTACGAGCAGTACTTC.

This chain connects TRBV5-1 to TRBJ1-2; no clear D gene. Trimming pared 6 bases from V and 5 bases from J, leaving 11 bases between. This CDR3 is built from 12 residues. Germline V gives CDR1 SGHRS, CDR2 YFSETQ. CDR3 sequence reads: CASTGSLYGYTF. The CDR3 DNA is TGCGCCAGCACTGGAAGCTTATATGGCTACACCTTC.

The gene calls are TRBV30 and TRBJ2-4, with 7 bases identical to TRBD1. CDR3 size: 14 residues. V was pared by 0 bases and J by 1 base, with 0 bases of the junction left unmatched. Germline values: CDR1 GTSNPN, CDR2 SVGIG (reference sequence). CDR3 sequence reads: CAWSVQGAKNIQYF. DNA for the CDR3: TGTGCCTGGAGTGTACAGGGGGCCAAAAACATTCAGTACTTC.

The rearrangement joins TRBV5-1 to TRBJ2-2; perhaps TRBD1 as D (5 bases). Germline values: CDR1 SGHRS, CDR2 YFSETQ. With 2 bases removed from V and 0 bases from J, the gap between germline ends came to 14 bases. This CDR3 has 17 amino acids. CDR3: CASSFSARQPNTGELFF. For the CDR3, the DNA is TGCGCCAGCAGCTTTAGTGCTCGACAGCCGAACACCGGGGAGCTGTTTTTT.

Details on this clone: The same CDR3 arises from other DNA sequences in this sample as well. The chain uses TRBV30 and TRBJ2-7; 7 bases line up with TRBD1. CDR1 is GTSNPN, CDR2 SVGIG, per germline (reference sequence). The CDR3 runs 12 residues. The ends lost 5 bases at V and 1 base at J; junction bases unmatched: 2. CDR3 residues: CAWDRDSYEQYF. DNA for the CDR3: TGTGCCTGGGACAGGGATTCCTACGAGCAGTACTTC.

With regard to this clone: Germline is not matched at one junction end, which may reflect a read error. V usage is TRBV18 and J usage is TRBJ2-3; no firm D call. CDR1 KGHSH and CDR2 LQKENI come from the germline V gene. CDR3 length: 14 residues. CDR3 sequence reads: CASSPPSVPDTQYF. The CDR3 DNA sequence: TGTGCCAGCTCCCCACCGAGTGTCCCAGATACGCAGTATTTT.

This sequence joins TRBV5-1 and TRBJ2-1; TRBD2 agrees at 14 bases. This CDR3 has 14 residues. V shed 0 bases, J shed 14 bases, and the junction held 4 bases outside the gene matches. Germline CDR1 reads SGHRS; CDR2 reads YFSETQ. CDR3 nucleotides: TGCGCCAGCAGCTTGGGACTAGCGGGAGGGCGTGAGTTCTTC. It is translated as CASSLGLAGGREFF.

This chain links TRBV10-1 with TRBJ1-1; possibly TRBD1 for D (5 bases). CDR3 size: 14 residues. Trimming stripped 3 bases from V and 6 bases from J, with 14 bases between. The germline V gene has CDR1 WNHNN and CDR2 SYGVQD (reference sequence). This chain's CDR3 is CASSEGTVGAEAFF. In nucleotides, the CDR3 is TGCGCCAGCAGTGAAGGGACCGTAGGAGCTGAAGCTTTCTTT.

In DNA, the CDR3 is TGTGCCAGCAGAGGGGAGCATGAGCAGTTCTTC. It yields the protein CASRGEHEQFF. V and J are TRBV11-2 and TRBJ2-1; D may correspond to TRBD1 or TRBD2 (5 bases each). This CDR3 is built from 11 residues. Per germline, CDR1 SGHAT and CDR2 FQNNGV. The germline V and J ends were trimmed by 6 bases and 8 bases, with 8 bases remaining between them.

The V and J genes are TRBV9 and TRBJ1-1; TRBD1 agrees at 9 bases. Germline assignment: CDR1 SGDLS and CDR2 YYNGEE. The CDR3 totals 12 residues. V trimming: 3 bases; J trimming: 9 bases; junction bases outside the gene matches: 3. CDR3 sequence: CASSGGTGKAFF. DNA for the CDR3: TGTGCCAGCAGCGGGGGGACAGGGAAAGCTTTCTTT.

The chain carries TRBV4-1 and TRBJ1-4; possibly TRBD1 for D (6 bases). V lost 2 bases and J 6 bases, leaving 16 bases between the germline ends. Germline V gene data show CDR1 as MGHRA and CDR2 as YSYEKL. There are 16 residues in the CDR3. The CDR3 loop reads CASSQPPGTLDEKLFF. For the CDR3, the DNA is TGCGCCAGCAGCCAACCCCCCGGGACATTGGATGAAAAACTGTTTTTT.

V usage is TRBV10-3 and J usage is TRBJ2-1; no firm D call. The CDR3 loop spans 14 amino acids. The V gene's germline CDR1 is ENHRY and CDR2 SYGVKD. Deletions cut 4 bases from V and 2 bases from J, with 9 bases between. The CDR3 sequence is CAISVGITYNEQFF. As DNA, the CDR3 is TGTGCCATCAGTGTGGGGATCACCTACAATGAGCAGTTCTTC.

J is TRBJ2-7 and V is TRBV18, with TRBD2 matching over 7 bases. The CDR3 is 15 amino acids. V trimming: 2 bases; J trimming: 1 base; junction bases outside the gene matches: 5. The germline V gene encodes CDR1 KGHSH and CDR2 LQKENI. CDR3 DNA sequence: TGTGCCAGCTCACCAGAAGCGGGGCTTTCCTACGAGCAGTACTTC. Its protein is CASSPEAGLSYEQYF.

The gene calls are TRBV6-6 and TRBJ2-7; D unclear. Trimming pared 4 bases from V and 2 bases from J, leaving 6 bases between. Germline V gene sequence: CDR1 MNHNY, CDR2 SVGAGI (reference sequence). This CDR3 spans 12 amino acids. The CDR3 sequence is CASSSFPYEQYF. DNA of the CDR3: TGTGCCAGCAGTTCCTTTCCCTACGAGCAGTACTTC.

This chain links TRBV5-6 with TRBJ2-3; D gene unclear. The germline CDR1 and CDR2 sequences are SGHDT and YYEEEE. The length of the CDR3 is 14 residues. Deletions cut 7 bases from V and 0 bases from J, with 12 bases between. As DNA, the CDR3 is TGTGCCAGCCTCTGGGGTGCTAGCACAGATACGCAGTATTTT. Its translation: CASLWGASTDTQYF. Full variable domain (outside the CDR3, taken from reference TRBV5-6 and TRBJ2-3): DAGVTQSPTHLIKTRGQQVTLRCSPKSGHDTVSWYQQALGQGPQFIFQYYEEEERQRGNFPDRFSGHQFPNYSSELNVNALLLGDSALYLCASLWGASTDTQYFGPGTRLTVL.

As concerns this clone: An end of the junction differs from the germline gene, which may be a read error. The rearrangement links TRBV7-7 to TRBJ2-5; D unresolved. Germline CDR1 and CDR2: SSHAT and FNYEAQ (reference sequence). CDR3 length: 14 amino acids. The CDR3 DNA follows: TGTGCTAGCAGCTTAAATCCGTTACAAGAGACCCAGTACTTC. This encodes CASSLNPLQETQYF.